The sequence of this T cell receptor beta chain was determined in a study of cytomegalovirus exposure and HLA in healthy donors. Study conclusions and caveats: A later analysis showed TCR association rates differing by HLA locus, peaking at DRB1 and lowest at HLA-C.

V dropped 0 bases and J dropped 2; count of bases not matched to a gene: 12. The CDR3 has 19 residues. Amplification used 60 Vbeta primers and 13 Jbeta primers. The protocol was immunoSEQ multiplex PCR, while the TCRdb copy is restricted to in-frame clones and leaves out a portion. The sample lists about 120,000 clones, more than 80% occurring once. This clone has a single count. Its cognate antigen is unknown. The source is a young man in good health and CMV-seronegative. The sample consisted of PBMCs. This chain connects TRBV5-3 to TRBJ2-1; 9 nucleotides agree with TRBD2. TRBV5-3 is classed as an ORF, of uncertain function. The CDR3 loop reads CARSLVRTSDLCPYNEQFF. The CDR3, as DNA: TGTGCCAGAAGCTTGGTTCGGACTAGCGACCTCTGCCCCTACAATGAGCAGTTCTTC.